This T cell receptor beta chain was found in a study of PD-1 blockade in mismatch repair-deficient tumors. This clone came up once. CDR1 SGHTS and CDR2 YDEGEE come from the germline V gene. This CDR3 region has 14 residues. V dropped 2 bases and J dropped 4 bases, with 12 bases sitting between them. Only in-frame clones appear in the TCRdb table, and some are missing; sequencing was by immunoSEQ multiplex PCR. The table shows 60,000 to 65,000 clones, with around 88% occurring only once. The J gene is TRBJ1-2, the V gene TRBV5-8; D gene ambiguous. The sequence derives from an adult with mismatch repair-deficient cancer. Sample: peripheral blood, taken 52 weeks after starting pembrolizumab. The CDR3 loop reads CASSFGEVLYGYTF. The CDR3 region has the DNA TGTGCCAGCAGCTTCGGAGAAGTGCTCTATGGCTACACCTTC.